These T cell receptor beta chains were read from a single sample in a study of shared clonotypes between healthy human individuals. TCRdb keeps only in-frame clones here, not all; method: immunoSEQ multiplex PCR. Found here are around 2.1 million clones, roughly 95% of them singletons; the top ten hold approximately 0.13%. The specimen sequenced was naive CD4+ T cells sorted from blood. These receptors originate from a man in his late teens or twenties in good health. Each CDR3 is given with its conserved first and last residue. A D gene is named only where the DNA matches it firmly. The size of a clone is reported for some rows only, either as once, few or many, or as a class for expanded clones.

D	J	V	size	CDR3	DNA
NA	TRBJ1-5	TRBV18	NA	CASSPTQFNQPQHF	TGTGCCAGCTCACCCACACAATTTAATCAGCCCCAGCATTTT
TRBD2	TRBJ2-7	TRBV5-1	NA	CASSLGSGSGAIYEQYF	TGCGCCAGCAGCTTGGGCTCTGGGAGCGGGGCGATCTACGAGCAGTACTTC
TRBD1	TRBJ2-1	TRBV6-5	once	CASSPSPGTAPGQFF	TGTGCCAGCAGTCCATCCCCCGGGACAGCTCCGGGGCAGTTCTTC
TRBD1	TRBJ1-6	TRBV7-2	NA	CASSSGGGGSYNSPLHF	TGTGCCAGCAGCTCAGGGGGAGGAGGCTCCTATAATTCACCCCTCCACTTT
NA	TRBJ2-6	TRBV2	NA	CASSEGISGANVLTF	TGTGCCAGCAGTGAAGGGATCTCTGGGGCCAACGTCCTGACTTTC
NA	TRBJ1-5	TRBV7-9	few	CASSLGRTGKPQHF	TGTGCCAGCAGCTTAGGGAGGACCGGTAAGCCCCAGCATTTT
NA	TRBJ1-6	TRBV9	NA	CASSEVGGFNSPLHF	TGTGCCAGCAGCGAGGTGGGGGGCTTTAATTCACCCCTCCACTTT
NA	TRBJ1-6	TRBV9	NA	CASSGAFGSPLHF	TGTGCCAGCAGCGGGGCATTTGGTTCACCCCTCCACTTT
NA	TRBJ1-5	TRBV27	NA	CASSLLSGGNQPQHF	TGTGCCAGCAGTTTATTATCAGGGGGCAATCAGCCCCAGCATTTT
TRBD2	TRBJ2-3	TRBV9	NA	CASSGDSGVSTDTQYF	TGTGCCAGCAGCGGAGATAGCGGGGTGAGCACAGATACGCAGTATTTT
TRBD1	TRBJ2-2	TRBV4-3	NA	CASSRSSGTGGGTGELFF	TGCGCCAGCAGCCGCTCCTCCGGGACAGGGGGTGGCACCGGGGAGCTGTTTTTT
TRBD1	TRBJ1-5	TRBV5-1	NA	CASSFAGGLDQPQHF	TGCGCCAGCAGTTTCGCAGGGGGGCTGGATCAGCCCCAGCATTTT
NA	TRBJ2-5	TRBV19	NA	CASSMAIWTEQETQYF	TGTGCCAGTAGTATGGCAATCTGGACGGAGCAAGAGACCCAGTACTTC
TRBD2	TRBJ2-2	TRBV5-8	NA	CASSWTSGMRTGELFF	TGTGCCAGCAGTTGGACTAGCGGGATGAGGACCGGGGAGCTGTTTTTT
NA	TRBJ1-2	TRBV28	few	CASSFGVGGYTF	TGTGCCAGCAGTTTTGGGGTCGGTGGCTACACCTTC
TRBD1	TRBJ1-2	TRBV7-6	few	CASSLDPVPGGGGYTF	TGTGCCAGCAGCTTAGACCCTGTACCAGGGGGAGGTGGCTACACCTTC
TRBD2	TRBJ2-2	TRBV15	NA	CATSRGLAGRVETGELFF	TGTGCCACCAGCAGAGGACTAGCGGGAAGGGTTGAGACCGGGGAGCTGTTTTTT
NA	TRBJ1-4	TRBV28	NA	CASSEAGRATNEKLFF	TGTGCCAGCAGTGAAGCAGGGAGGGCAACTAATGAAAAACTGTTTTTT
NA	TRBJ2-7	TRBV5-8	NA	CASSLGRTVGEQYF	TGTGCCAGCAGCTTGGGGCGGACGGTTGGGGAGCAGTACTTC
NA	TRBJ1-4	TRBV5-1	NA	CASSRVTGIGEKLFF	TGCGCCAGCAGCCGAGTCACAGGGATAGGCGAAAAACTGTTTTTT
NA	TRBJ2-7	TRBV2	NA	CASSGTSNPTYEQYF	TGTGCCAGCAGTGGGACCTCTAACCCCACCTACGAGCAGTACTTC
NA	TRBJ2-4	TRBV5-8	NA	CASSLGVKMTKNIQYF	TGTGCCAGCAGCTTGGGGGTCAAGATGACCAAAAACATTCAGTACTTC
NA	TRBJ2-3	TRBV5-4	NA	CAIPVDNSGTDTQYF	TGTGCCATTCCTGTTGATAATAGCGGCACAGATACGCAGTATTTT
NA	TRBJ2-7	TRBV9	NA	CASSLPLSAGVYEQYF	TGTGCCAGCAGCCTACCTCTTTCTGCCGGGGTTTACGAGCAGTACTTC
TRBD1	TRBJ2-1	TRBV27	NA	CASSTSGTGVGEQFF	TGTGCCAGCAGTACCTCCGGGACAGGGGTTGGAGAGCAGTTCTTC
NA	TRBJ2-3	TRBV4-3	NA	CASSQDRLGAVTDTQYF	TGCGCCAGCAGCCAAGATCGGTTAGGAGCGGTTACAGATACGCAGTATTTT
NA	TRBJ2-5	TRBV2	NA	CASSGQFQETQYF	TGTGCCAGCAGTGGGCAGTTCCAAGAGACCCAGTACTTC
NA	TRBJ1-1	TRBV18	NA	CASSTLGDTEAFF	TGTGCCAGCTCTACCCTCGGGGACACTGAAGCTTTCTTT
TRBD1	TRBJ1-1	TRBV6-1	NA	CASRVGQGGTEAFF	TGTGCCAGCAGGGTAGGACAGGGCGGCACTGAAGCTTTCTTT
NA	TRBJ1-2	TRBV25-1	NA	CASSENFPGLKGYTF	TGTGCCAGCAGTGAAAATTTCCCGGGCCTAAAGGGCTACACCTTC
TRBD2	TRBJ2-2	TRBV30	once	CAWASSGRATGELFF	TGTGCCTGGGCGTCTAGCGGGAGGGCCACCGGGGAGCTGTTTTTT
NA	TRBJ2-7	TRBV15	NA	CATSIPIEGGYEQYF	TGTGCCACCAGCATCCCCATTGAGGGGGGCTACGAGCAGTACTTC
NA	TRBJ2-6	TRBV5-4	NA	CASRAVQGSGANVLTF	TGTGCCAGCAGAGCCGTACAGGGCTCTGGGGCCAACGTCCTGACTTTC
TRBD2	TRBJ2-5	TRBV14	NA	CASSPDLNPSGKETQYF	TGTGCCAGCAGCCCGGATCTGAATCCTAGCGGAAAAGAGACCCAGTACTTC
TRBD1	TRBJ1-6	TRBV6-6	NA	CASSYQTGGSGSPLHF	TGTGCCAGCAGTTACCAAACAGGGGGCTCTGGTTCACCCCTCCACTTT
NA	TRBJ1-2	TRBV7-2	once	CASSPGHNGYTF	TGTGCCAGCAGCCCCGGACACAATGGCTACACCTTC
NA	TRBJ1-2	TRBV11-2	NA	CASSSLNRDTFFGYTF	TGTGCCAGCAGCAGCCTAAACCGGGACACCTTTTTCGGCTACACCTTC
NA	TRBJ1-2	TRBV12-5	few	CASGYATGLGGYTF	TGTGCTAGTGGATACGCAACAGGGTTGGGTGGCTACACCTTC
NA	TRBJ1-5	TRBV5-8	NA	CASSLGTVSQPQHF	TGTGCCAGCAGCTTGGGAACAGTTAGTCAGCCCCAGCATTTT
TRBD1	TRBJ2-7	TRBV6-6	NA	CASRGRQGTYEQYF	TGTGCCAGCAGGGGGCGACAGGGCACCTACGAGCAGTACTTC
NA	TRBJ2-7	TRBV5-1	NA	CASSRTLYEQYF	TGCGCCAGCAGCAGGACCCTCTACGAGCAGTACTTC